This T cell receptor beta chain was documented in a study of siplizumab effects on memory and regulatory T cells. Overall study results and limits: The Treg-derived share of mappable alloreactive CD4+ clones averaged about 74% with siplizumab and approximately 27% in controls. The alloreactive clones that mapped to unstimulated subsets made up only a minor fraction.

Comment on this clone: Antigen specificity is unknown.

Here immunoSEQ multiplex PCR was the method, and the copy in TCRdb shows in-frame clones only, minus some. The sample has around 100,000 clones; 85% to 95% are singletons. This CDR3 region has 13 residues. Trimming took off 5 bases at V and 3 bases at J, with 12 bases between the two ends. Germline V gives CDR1 SGHRS, CDR2 YFSETQ. The TCR sequence derives from a human donor in good health. Sequenced: Tregs sorted from blood. The chain carries TRBV5-1 and TRBJ2-7; TRBD1 is a possible D gene (6 bases). The chain's CDR3 is CASSLGTYYEQYF. The CDR3 DNA reads as TGCGCCAGCAGTTTAGGGACATACTACGAGCAGTACTTC.